This T cell receptor beta chain was recorded in a study of shared clonotypes between healthy human individuals. V was pared by 4 bases and J by 9 bases, with 8 bases of the junction left unmatched. The CDR3 loop spans 13 amino acids. Per germline, CDR1 MGHRA and CDR2 YSYEKL. Deep was the level at which the assay was run. Clones were read by immunoSEQ multiplex PCR, and TCRdb kept only the in-frame ones, dropping some. The table includes millions of clones, more than 80% detected once. The gene calls are TRBV4-1 and TRBJ2-5, with 7 bases identical to TRBD1. The sequenced sample consisted of naive CD4+ T cells sorted from blood. Subset indicated: CD45RA+ positively selected. The TCR was taken from a man younger than 30 in good health. CDR3: CASSPTGTWAQYF. CDR3 bases: TGCGCCAGCAGCCCGACAGGGACCTGGGCCCAGTACTTC.